Listed below are T cell receptor beta chains from one sample, sequenced in a study of T cells after yellow fever vaccination. TCRdb re-called the 5' RACE reads with MiXCR, one entry per CDR3 protein. The sample shows a few hundred thousand distinct CDR3 sequences, 3% to 4% of them seen only once. Sequenced material: CD4+ T cells sorted from PBMCs, taken 10 days after the yellow fever booster vaccination. These receptors all come from a man between 18 and 35 years old who received the YFV17D yellow fever vaccine. Both conserved end residues are part of each CDR3. The D gene is left open where the match is weak. The size field is filled for only some rows; it gives once, few, many or a size class.

clone_size d_call j_call v_call cdr3_length cdr3_nt cdr3_aa
. TRBD1 TRBJ2-2 TRBV4-1 16 TGCGCCAGCAGCCGGCCGGGACAGGGTCGAACCGGGGAGCTGTTTTTT CASSRPGQGRTGELFF
many . TRBJ1-1 TRBV20-1 13 TGCAGTGCTTCGGACAGCTTGAACACTGAAGCTTTCTTT CSASDSLNTEAFF
many . TRBJ2-5 TRBV12-3/TRBV12-4 12 TGTGCCAGCAGTTATATATCGGAGACCCAGTACTTC CASSYISETQYF
. . TRBJ1-2 TRBV6-5 15 TGTGCCAGCAGTTACACGGGGGGCTGGCGGGGTGGCTACACCTTC CASSYTGGWRGGYTF
. . TRBJ1-3 TRBV11-2 15 TGTGCCAGCAGACAACTGAAGAAGGCCCAGCACACCATATATTTT CASRQLKKAQHTIYF
few . TRBJ2-3 TRBV6-5 16 TGTGCCAGCAGTTACTCGGGGGTAGATCAGGCAGATACGCAGTATTTT CASSYSGVDQADTQYF
many . TRBJ2-1 TRBV24-1 15 TGTGCCACCAGTGATGGGAAGATCCAAGGTAATGAGCAGTTCTTC CATSDGKIQGNEQFF
. . TRBJ2-3 TRBV30 14 TGTGCCTGGAGTGGCGGGACCAACACAGATACGCAGTATTTT CAWSGGTNTDTQYF
. . TRBJ1-1 TRBV7-9 12 TGTGCCAGCATCGCAGTCAACACTGAAGCTTTCTTT CASIAVNTEAFF
. TRBD1 TRBJ1-2 TRBV6-5 15 TGTGCCAGCAGGACCCTTGAGTCCAGGGGGCAAGGCTACACCTTC CASRTLESRGQGYTF